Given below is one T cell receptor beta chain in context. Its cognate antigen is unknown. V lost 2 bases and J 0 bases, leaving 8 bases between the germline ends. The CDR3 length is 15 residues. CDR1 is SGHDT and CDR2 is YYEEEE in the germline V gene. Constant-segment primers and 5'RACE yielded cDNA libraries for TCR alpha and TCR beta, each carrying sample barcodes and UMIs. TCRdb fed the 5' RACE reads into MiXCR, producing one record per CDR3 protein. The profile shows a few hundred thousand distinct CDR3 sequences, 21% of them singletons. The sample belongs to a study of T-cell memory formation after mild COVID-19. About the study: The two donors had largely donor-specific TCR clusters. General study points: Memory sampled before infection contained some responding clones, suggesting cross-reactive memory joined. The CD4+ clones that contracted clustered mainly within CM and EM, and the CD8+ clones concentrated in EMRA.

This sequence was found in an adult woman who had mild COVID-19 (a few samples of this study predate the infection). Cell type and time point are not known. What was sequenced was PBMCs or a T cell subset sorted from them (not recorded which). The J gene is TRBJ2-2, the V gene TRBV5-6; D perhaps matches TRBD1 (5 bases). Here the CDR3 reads CASSFQGTNTGELFF. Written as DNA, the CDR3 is TGTGCCAGCAGCTTTCAGGGAACGAACACCGGGGAGCTGTTTTTT.